This TCR beta chain was recovered during a study of cytomegalovirus exposure and HLA in healthy donors. The PCR had 60 Vbeta and 13 Jbeta primers. Here immunoSEQ multiplex PCR was the method, and the copy in TCRdb shows in-frame clones only, minus some. The sample contains around 97,000 clones, 66% of which appear only once. Study-wide results and limits: Versus the approximately 670-donor mean, an Asian-associated ancestry cluster reportedly showed fewer N-insertions in a later analysis. Among TCR beta chains, those listed as cytomegalovirus-associated numbered under 200.

As to this clone: Its antigen is unidentified.

The source is a woman between 50 and 59 years old in good health and CMV-seronegative. Sequences were obtained from PBMCs.

Here the CDR3 reads CASSVDGSRGTQYF. In DNA, the CDR3 is TGTGCCAGCAGCGTAGATGGTTCAAGGGGTACGCAGTATTTT. This chain uses TRBV9 with TRBJ2-3; tentatively, D is TRBD1 (5 bases). Germline loops: CDR1 SGDLS, CDR2 YYNGEE. The CDR3 length is 14 residues. The germline V and J ends were trimmed by 0 bases and 8 bases, with 13 bases remaining between them. The full variable domain, its missing parts supplied by reference TRBV9 and TRBJ2-3, is DSGVTQTPKHLITATGQRVTLRCSPRSGDLSVYWYQQSLDQGLQFLIQYYNGEERAKGNILERFSAQQFPDLHSELNLSSLELGDSALYFCASSVDGSRGTQYFGPGTRLTVL.